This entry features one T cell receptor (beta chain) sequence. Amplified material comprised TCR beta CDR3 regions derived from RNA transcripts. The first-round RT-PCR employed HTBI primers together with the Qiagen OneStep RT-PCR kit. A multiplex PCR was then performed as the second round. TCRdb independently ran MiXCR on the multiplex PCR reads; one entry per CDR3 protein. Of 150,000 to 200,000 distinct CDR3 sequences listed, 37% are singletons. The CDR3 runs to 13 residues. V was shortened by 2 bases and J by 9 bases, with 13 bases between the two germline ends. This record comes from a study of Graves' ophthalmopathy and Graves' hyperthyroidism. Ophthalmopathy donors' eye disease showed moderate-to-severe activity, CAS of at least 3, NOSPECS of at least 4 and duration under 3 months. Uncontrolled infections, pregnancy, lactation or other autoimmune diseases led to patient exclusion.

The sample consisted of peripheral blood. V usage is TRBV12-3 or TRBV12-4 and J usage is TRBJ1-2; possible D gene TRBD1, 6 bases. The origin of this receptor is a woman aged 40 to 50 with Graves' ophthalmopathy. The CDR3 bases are TGTGCCAGCAGTTTAAGGGACATCAGCAGCTACACCTTC. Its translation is CASSLRDISSYTF.